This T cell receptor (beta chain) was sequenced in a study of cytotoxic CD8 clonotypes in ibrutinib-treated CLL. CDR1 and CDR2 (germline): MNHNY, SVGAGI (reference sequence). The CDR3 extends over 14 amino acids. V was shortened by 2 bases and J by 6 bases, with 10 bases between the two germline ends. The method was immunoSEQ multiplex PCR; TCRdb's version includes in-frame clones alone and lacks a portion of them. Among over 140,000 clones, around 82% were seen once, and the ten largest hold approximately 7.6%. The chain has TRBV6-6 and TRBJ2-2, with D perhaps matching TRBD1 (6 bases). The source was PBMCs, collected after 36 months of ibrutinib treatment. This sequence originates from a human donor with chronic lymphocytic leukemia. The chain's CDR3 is CASSYQNRAGELFF. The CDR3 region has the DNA TGTGCCAGCAGTTACCAGAACAGGGCCGGGGAGCTGTTTTTT.